Each of the 24 T cell receptor beta chains below was sequenced from the same sample in a study of cytomegalovirus exposure and HLA in healthy donors. In the PCR, 60 Vbeta and 13 Jbeta primers were used. Some clones are missing from TCRdb's copy, which holds only in-frame ones; the method was immunoSEQ multiplex PCR. The data contain about 100,000 clones, roughly four fifths of them seen just once; the ten biggest clones take up approximately 5.4%. Sequencing used PBMCs. Receptor source: a man in his forties or fifties in good health and CMV-seropositive.

V is TRBV5-4 and J is TRBJ2-7, with TRBD2 matching 10 bases. The CDR3 consists of 17 residues. The V gene's germline CDR1 is SGHNT and CDR2 YYREEE (reference sequence). J gave up 5 bases and V 0 bases, and 11 bases lay outside the gene matches. The CDR3 reads CASSLGGLASRGNEQYF. CDR3 sequence (DNA): TGTGCCAGCAGCTTGGGGGGACTAGCGAGCCGAGGAAACGAGCAGTACTTC.

The chain has TRBV5-5 and TRBJ1-6; D is perhaps TRBD1 (5 bases). This CDR3 contains 15 residues. Germline V gene sequence: CDR1 SGHKS, CDR2 YYEKEE (reference sequence). The V end was cut by 1 base, the J end by 6 bases, with 11 bases between. The CDR3 bases are TGTGCCAGCAGCTTGACATCCGGGGGTAATTCACCCCTCCACTTT. Translated: CASSLTSGGNSPLHF.

The chain couples TRBV5-1 to TRBJ2-1, with D uncertain. The CDR3 is 16 residues long. Germline V gene sequence: CDR1 SGHRS, CDR2 YFSETQ. The V end was cut by 4 bases, the J end by 1 base, with 15 bases between. The CDR3 loop reads CASSPRGGSSYNEQFF. In nucleotides, the CDR3 is TGCGCCAGCAGCCCCCGCGGTGGGTCTTCCTACAATGAGCAGTTCTTC.

The chain has TRBV2 and TRBJ2-5; D perhaps matches TRBD1 (7 bases). Looked up from germline, CDR1 is SNHLY and CDR2 is FYNNEI. CDR3 size: 14 residues. Trimming pared 8 bases from V and 10 bases from J, leaving 23 bases between. The chain's CDR3 is CASGETGLRGGQYF. CDR3 DNA sequence: TGTGCCAGCGGGGAGACAGGGTTGCGGGGCGGCCAGTACTTC.

The chain employs TRBV5-5 and TRBJ2-5; D possibly corresponds to TRBD1 (6 bases). The germline V and J ends were trimmed by 0 bases and 5 bases, with 11 bases remaining between them. CDR1 and CDR2 from the germline V gene are SGHKS and YYEKEE (reference sequence). There are 14 residues in the CDR3. DNA for the CDR3: TGTGCCAGCAGCTTGGCCGGGACAAGGGAGACCCAGTACTTC. It yields the protein CASSLAGTRETQYF.

The V call is TRBV10-3, the J call TRBJ2-2; 13 bases are a match to TRBD2. Germline loops: CDR1 ENHRY, CDR2 SYGVKD. With 9 bases clipped from V and 5 bases from J, the junction kept 9 bases outside the gene matches. The CDR3 covers 16 residues. This CDR3 reads CAMGTSGIGRTGELFF. DNA for the CDR3: TGTGCCATGGGGACTAGCGGGATCGGGAGGACCGGGGAGCTGTTTTTT.

The gene calls are TRBV27 and TRBJ2-3, with 8 bases identical to TRBD2. Germline trimming cut 6 bases from V and 0 bases from J; bases unmatched to any gene: 5. The CDR3 has 15 residues. Germline V gives CDR1 MNHEY, CDR2 SMNVEV (reference sequence). This CDR3 reads CASSQLAVSTDTQYF. Here the CDR3 DNA reads TGTGCCAGCAGCCAACTAGCGGTTAGCACAGATACGCAGTATTTT.

This clone was observed once. This sequence joins TRBV18 and TRBJ2-5; 14 nucleotides line up with TRBD2. Germline values: CDR1 KGHSH, CDR2 LQKENI. This CDR3 spans 17 amino acids. J lost 4 bases, V lost 2 bases, and 6 bases had no gene match. The CDR3 spells CASSPGTSGRGPETQYF. In nucleotides, the CDR3 is TGTGCCAGCTCACCAGGGACTAGCGGGAGAGGTCCAGAGACCCAGTACTTC.

The chain uses TRBV19 and TRBJ2-1; 14 positions match TRBD2. Germline lookup yields CDR1 LNHDA and CDR2 SQIVND (reference sequence). CDR3 length: 17 residues. Trimming took 5 bases from V and 1 from J; bases not matched to a gene: 4. CDR3 loop: CASSPTSGRGSYNEQFF. CDR3 nucleotides: TGTGCCAGTAGTCCGACTAGCGGGAGGGGTTCCTACAATGAGCAGTTCTTC.

This clone has a single count. Other DNA sequences of this sample code for an identical CDR3. The chain joins TRBV5-1 to TRBJ2-2; D is uncertain. This CDR3 comprises 13 residues. Germline assignment: CDR1 SGHRS and CDR2 YFSETQ. V was cut by 4 bases and J by 0 bases, with 4 bases left in between. Here the CDR3 reads CASSSTNTGELFF. Here the CDR3 DNA reads TGCGCCAGCAGCAGCACGAACACCGGGGAGCTGTTTTTT. Full variable domain (missing parts from reference TRBV5-1 and TRBJ2-2): KAGVTQTPRYLIKTRGQQVTLSCSPISGHRSVSWYQQTPGQGLQFLFEYFSETQRNKGNFPGRFSGRQFSNSRSEMNVSTLELGDSALYLCASSSTNTGELFFGEGSRLTVL.

J is TRBJ1-1 and V is TRBV28; TRBD1 matches 9 bases. Germline-derived CDR1 and CDR2 are MDHEN and SYDVKM. This CDR3 has 16 residues. The V gene end was trimmed by 5 bases and the J gene end by 0 bases; junction bases not matched to a gene: 7. CDR3 sequence reads: CASSPGQGILNTEAFF. The CDR3 nucleotides are TGTGCCAGCAGTCCTGGACAGGGGATACTGAACACTGAAGCTTTCTTT.

The CDR3 loop is CASSRQGMINEQFF. In DNA form, the CDR3 reads TGTGCCAGCAGTCGGCAGGGCATGATCAATGAGCAGTTCTTC. This sequence joins TRBV27 and TRBJ2-1; D is possibly TRBD1 (5 bases). The V gene lost 5 bases and the J gene lost 6 bases, with 14 bases spanning the gap. CDR3 length: 14 amino acids. CDR1 and CDR2 from the germline V gene are MNHEY and SMNVEV (reference sequence).

This clone was observed a single time. This chain joins TRBV9 and TRBJ2-7; TRBD2 is a possible D gene (5 bases). The V gene's germline CDR1 is SGDLS and CDR2 YYNGEE. The CDR3 has 14 residues. V was pared by 0 bases and J by 0 bases, with 7 bases between. The CDR3 nucleotides are TGTGCCAGCAGCGTAGGAGGGAGCTCCTACGAGCAGTACTTC. Protein: CASSVGGSSYEQYF.

Only a few counts were recorded for this clone. The V gene is TRBV7-2, the J gene TRBJ2-7; TRBD2 matches 7 bases. V dropped 5 bases and J dropped 2; count of bases not matched to a gene: 6. The CDR3 is 14 residues long. The germline V gene has CDR1 SGHTA and CDR2 FQGNSA. This CDR3 is CASSISGRTYEQYF. CDR3 nucleotide sequence: TGTGCCAGCAGCATTAGCGGGCGGACCTACGAGCAGTACTTC.

The gene calls are TRBV4-1 and TRBJ2-5, with D perhaps TRBD2 (7 bases). Germline V gene data show CDR1 as MGHRA and CDR2 as YSYEKL. V lost 1 base to trimming and J lost 4 bases, with 19 bases between them. The CDR3 runs to 17 residues. CDR3: CASSQVWVGGRGETQYF. CDR3 bases: TGCGCCAGCAGCCAAGTTTGGGTCGGGGGGCGGGGAGAGACCCAGTACTTC.

This clone was seen once. The same CDR3 can be traced to other DNA sequences in this sample. J is TRBJ1-1 and V is TRBV28; D not resolved. From germline, CDR1 is MDHEN and CDR2 SYDVKM. Trimming pared 0 bases from V and 1 base from J, leaving 6 bases between. The CDR3 runs to 14 residues. The CDR3 nucleotides read TGTGCCAGCAGTTTATGGGGGAGGAACACTGAAGCTTTCTTT. This translates into CASSLWGRNTEAFF.

The chain joins TRBV30 to TRBJ1-5; possibly TRBD1 for D (6 bases). V dropped 5 bases and J dropped 6 bases, with 11 bases sitting between them. The CDR3 sequence is 12 residues long. Germline assignment: CDR1 GTSNPN and CDR2 SVGIG (reference sequence). CDR3 nucleotides: TGTGCCTGGGCACAGGGACCTCAGCCCCAGCATTTT. This codes for CAWAQGPQPQHF.

This clone was picked up a small number of times. V and J are TRBV9 and TRBJ2-7, with TRBD2 matching 9 bases. Germline V lookup: CDR1 SGDLS, CDR2 YYNGEE. The CDR3 totals 16 residues. Trimming took 0 bases from V and 7 from J; bases not matched to a gene: 11. The CDR3 DNA sequence: TGTGCCAGCAGCGTAGAGCCAGCGGGGGGCACCTCGGAGCAGTACTTC. As protein: CASSVEPAGGTSEQYF.

CDR3 amino acids: CAISRQGRDSGYTF. The DNA of the CDR3 is TGTGCCATCAGTCGACAGGGAAGAGATAGTGGCTACACCTTC. This chain joins TRBV10-3 and TRBJ1-2; 7 bases map to TRBD1. J gave up 7 bases and V 5 bases, and 10 bases lay outside the gene matches. CDR1 and CDR2 (germline): ENHRY, SYGVKD. This CDR3 is 14 amino acids long.

J is TRBJ1-5 and V is TRBV29-1; D is perhaps TRBD1 (6 bases). There are 18 residues in the CDR3. CDR1 is SQVTM and CDR2 is ANQGSEA in the germline V gene. The V and J ends lost 0 bases and 2 bases respectively, with 20 bases between them. The CDR3 sequence: CSVEDGGQPALCNQPQHF. The CDR3 DNA reads as TGCAGCGTTGAAGACGGAGGACAGCCAGCTCTTTGCAATCAGCCCCAGCATTTT.

This clone was seen a few times. V gene TRBV10-3 combines with J gene TRBJ1-5; 7 nucleotides line up with TRBD1. The CDR3 runs to 13 residues. The V gene end was trimmed by 11 bases and the J gene end by 0 bases; junction bases not matched to a gene: 4. Germline V gene lookup returns CDR1 ENHRY and CDR2 SYGVKD. CDR3 in DNA: TGTGCCGTGGGGACAGATAGCAATCAGCCCCAGCATTTT. Protein sequence: CAVGTDSNQPQHF.

The J gene is TRBJ1-2, the V gene TRBV28; perhaps TRBD1 as D (6 bases). In germline, CDR1 is MDHEN, CDR2 SYDVKM. CDR3 length: 13 residues. Trimming cost V 3 bases and J 4 bases, with 9 bases left between them. CDR3 nucleotide sequence: TGTGCCAGCAGTTTTTTACAGGGCTATGGCTACACCTTC. It specifies CASSFLQGYGYTF.

This clone came up once. The CDR3 sequence is CAIGRGTDLSDYTF. CDR3 in DNA: TGTGCCATCGGCCGTGGGACAGACCTTAGTGACTACACCTTC. The rearrangement links TRBV10-3 to TRBJ1-2, with TRBD1 identical over 7 bases. Germline V gene sequence: CDR1 ENHRY, CDR2 SYGVKD. The CDR3 has 14 amino acids. Unmatched junction bases numbered 16, after V lost 8 bases and J lost 10 bases.

The V and J genes are TRBV18 and TRBJ2-7; TRBD1 matches 7 bases. CDR3 length: 15 amino acids. Germline values: CDR1 KGHSH, CDR2 LQKENI. Trimming at V came to 0 bases and at J to 3 bases, leaving 5 bases not matched to a gene. CDR3: CASSPPGRGSYEQYF. CDR3 coding DNA: TGTGCCAGCTCACCACCGGGCAGGGGGAGCTACGAGCAGTACTTC.